Shown below are 29 T cell receptor beta chains from a single sample sequenced in a study of blood T cell repertoires in COVID-19. The protocol was immunoSEQ multiplex PCR, while the TCRdb copy is restricted to in-frame clones and leaves out a portion. This table holds 150,000 to 200,000 clones, around 86% found once. The sample consisted of peripheral blood. These receptors came from a man aged 65 to 85 with acute or convalescent COVID-19.

This clone was observed a few times. The rearrangement joins TRBV27 to TRBJ1-4; D unresolved. The CDR3 is 15 residues long. Germline CDR1 MNHEY, CDR2 SMNVEV (reference sequence). Trimming removed 6 bases from V and 0 bases from J, with 11 bases in between. CDR3 sequence (DNA): TGTGCCAGCAGAACCCTGACTGCAACTAATGAAAAACTGTTTTTT. It yields the protein CASRTLTATNEKLFF.

This chain's CDR3 is CASSQSFQDTYNEQFF. The CDR3 DNA reads as TGTGCCAGCAGCCAGAGCTTTCAGGACACGTACAATGAGCAGTTCTTC. The genes are TRBV4-2 and TRBJ2-1; tentative D call: TRBD1 (5 bases). CDR3 length: 16 residues. Per the germline V gene, CDR1 is LGHNA and CDR2 is YNFKEQ. V was clipped by 3 bases and J by 4 bases, with 16 bases between them.

V and J are TRBV9 and TRBJ2-7, with TRBD2 matching over 7 bases. V lost 7 bases and J lost 1; bases outside the gene matches: 8. CDR3 size: 14 residues. Per the germline V gene, CDR1 is SGDLS and CDR2 is YYNGEE. CDR3 amino acids: CASAVTGGSYEQYF. CDR3 in DNA: TGTGCCAGCGCGGTTACGGGAGGATCCTACGAGCAGTACTTC.

The CDR3 reads CASSLQERNTIYF. For the CDR3, the DNA is TGTGCCAGCAGCTTACAGGAAAGAAACACCATATATTTT. The rearrangement joins TRBV3-1 (or the pseudogene TRBV3-2) to TRBJ1-3, with D tentatively TRBD1 (5 bases). Germline V gene sequence: CDR1 LGHDT, CDR2 YNNKEL (reference sequence). Between the trimmed V and J ends, which lost 5 bases and 5 bases, there was a span of 10 bases. The CDR3 is made up of 13 amino acids.

This clone was counted a few times. This chain uses TRBV5-5 with TRBJ2-2; 8 bases are a match to TRBD2. V shed 1 base and J 3 bases; nucleotides not matched to a gene: 2. Germline assignment: CDR1 SGHKS and CDR2 YYEKEE (reference sequence). This CDR3 is built from 15 residues. The CDR3, as DNA: TGTGCCAGCAGCTTGCAGCGGGGGCACACCGGGGAGCTGTTTTTT. It is translated as CASSLQRGHTGELFF.

This sequence joins TRBV21-1 and TRBJ2-5; TRBD2, as called in the table, went unchecked against the DNA. TRBV21-1 is a listed pseudogene. The CDR3 contains 16 residues. The CDR3 loop is CASSILAGVGQETQYF. For the CDR3, the DNA is TGTGCCAGCAGCATCTTAGCGGGAGTGGGGCAAGAGACCCAGTACTTC.

This clone was seen a handful of times. This chain links TRBV7-6 with TRBJ1-3, with 9 bases aligning to TRBD1. CDR3 length: 15 residues. The germline V gene encodes CDR1 SGHVS and CDR2 FNYEAQ. V dropped 0 bases and J dropped 4; count of bases not matched to a gene: 1. CDR3 residues: CASSLAGTGGNTIYF. DNA of the CDR3: TGTGCCAGCAGCTTAGCCGGGACAGGGGGAAACACCATATATTTT.

The chain recombines TRBV6-1 with TRBJ1-1, with a tentative D call TRBD1 (5 bases). CDR1 and CDR2 from the germline V gene are MNHNS and SASEGT. The V gene lost 2 bases and the J gene lost 4 bases, with 14 bases spanning the gap. This CDR3 is built from 15 residues. CDR3 amino acids: CASSEIPFQGTEAFF. In nucleotides, the CDR3 is TGTGCCAGCAGTGAAATACCTTTCCAGGGCACTGAAGCTTTCTTT.

This clone was seen a few times. The chain joins TRBV4-1 to TRBJ1-6; D uncertain. This CDR3 spans 18 amino acids. Trimming cost V 0 bases and J 0 bases, with 12 bases left between them. Germline V gene sequence: CDR1 MGHRA, CDR2 YSYEKL. CDR3 bases: TGCGCCAGCAGCCAAGATTTGAGCCGGGTCTCCTATAATTCACCCCTCCACTTT. It translates to CASSQDLSRVSYNSPLHF.

This clone has only one observation. The chain links TRBV24-1 to TRBJ2-5; 8 nucleotides line up with TRBD2. Trimming took 7 bases from V and 4 from J; bases not matched to a gene: 13. CDR1 KGHDR and CDR2 SFDVKD come from the germline V gene. CDR3 size: 16 residues. In DNA form, the CDR3 reads TGTGCCACCAGCAAAGGAGACCCGGGGGGGCGAGAGACCCAGTACTTC. Amino acids: CATSKGDPGGRETQYF.

DNA for the CDR3: TGTGCCAGCAGCTTGCATGAGACCCAGTACTTC. This codes for CASSLHETQYF. The chain carries TRBV5-6 and TRBJ2-5, with D uncertain. V dropped 1 base and J dropped 5 bases, with 3 bases sitting between them. The germline V gene has CDR1 SGHDT and CDR2 YYEEEE. The CDR3 spans 11 residues.

The chain carries TRBV2 and TRBJ1-3; 9 bases agree with TRBD1. CDR3 length: 13 amino acids. The V gene's germline CDR1 is SNHLY and CDR2 FYNNEI. Trimming removed 8 bases from V and 6 bases from J; junction bases left unmatched: 5. CDR3 DNA: TGTGCCAGCGCCACAGGGGGCGAAAACACCATATATTTT. Amino acid sequence: CASATGGENTIYF.

This chain connects TRBV14 to TRBJ1-2; D is perhaps TRBD1 (6 bases). The CDR3 is 14 amino acids. The germline V gene encodes CDR1 SGHDN and CDR2 FVKESK. Trimming stripped 4 bases from V and 2 bases from J, with 11 bases between. The CDR3 coding sequence is TGTGCCAGCAGCCCGTACCAGGGGAACTATGGCTACACCTTC. Its translation is CASSPYQGNYGYTF.

The chain uses TRBV6-5 and TRBJ1-1; the match to TRBD1 covers 7 bases. From germline, CDR1 is MNHEY and CDR2 SVGAGI. CDR3 length equals 14 residues. The trim removed 6 bases at V and 5 bases at J, leaving 9 bases unmatched. The CDR3 DNA reads as TGTGCCAGCAGCTTTTCGACAGGGATGACTGAAGCTTTCTTT. This codes for CASSFSTGMTEAFF.

Only one count was recorded for this clone. The rearrangement joins TRBV18 to TRBJ1-4; D might be TRBD1 (6 bases). CDR3 size: 15 residues. V lost 0 bases and J 4 bases, leaving 9 bases between the germline ends. Germline V CDR1 and CDR2: KGHSH, LQKENI. The CDR3: CASSPPTGNNEKLFF. The CDR3 DNA reads as TGTGCCAGCTCACCACCCACAGGGAATAATGAAAAACTGTTTTTT.

This clone is a singleton in its sample. The chain has TRBV6-5 and TRBJ1-1, with 7 nucleotides matching TRBD1. CDR1 is MNHEY and CDR2 is SVGAGI in the germline V gene. The trim removed 6 bases at V and 6 bases at J, leaving 7 bases unmatched. The CDR3 loop spans 13 amino acids. CDR3 DNA: TGTGCCAGCAGCTACAGGGGAACCCCTGAAGCTTTCTTT. It translates to CASSYRGTPEAFF.

This chain connects TRBV6-5 to TRBJ2-7; TRBD1 is a possible D gene (5 bases). The V gene lost 7 bases and the J gene lost 5 bases, with 15 bases spanning the gap. Per the germline V gene, CDR1 is MNHEY and CDR2 is SVGAGI. The CDR3 covers 13 residues. The CDR3 sequence is CASTMDIGDEQYF. In DNA, the CDR3 is TGTGCCAGCACCATGGATATAGGGGACGAGCAGTACTTC.

The chain joins TRBV6-5 to TRBJ2-5; D possibly corresponds to TRBD2 (5 bases). The CDR3 extends over 15 amino acids. The germline V gene encodes CDR1 MNHEY and CDR2 SVGAGI. V lost 2 bases, J lost 5 bases, and 15 bases lay in between. CDR3 bases: TGTGCCAGCAGTTACACAAGGCGGAGGTCTGAGACCCAGTACTTC. It specifies CASSYTRRRSETQYF.

The rearrangement links TRBV7-3 to TRBJ2-1; 9 bases match TRBD1. The CDR3 extends over 15 amino acids. V lost 5 bases to trimming and J lost 2 bases; unmatched junction nucleotides: 4. Germline CDR1 and CDR2: SGHTA and FQGTGA. The CDR3 DNA is TGTGCCAGCAGCCTGGACAGGGGTCCCTACAATGAGCAGTTCTTC. As protein: CASSLDRGPYNEQFF.

The sample holds a few counts of this clone. The rearrangement uses TRBV10-3 and TRBJ1-2; 7 nucleotides agree with TRBD1. The CDR3 has 14 residues. Germline V gene lookup returns CDR1 ENHRY and CDR2 SYGVKD. Unmatched junction bases numbered 9, after V lost 5 bases and J lost 6 bases. Written as DNA, the CDR3 is TGTGCCATCAGTCCCTTGGGACAGTTGAATGGCTACACCTTC. Translation gives CAISPLGQLNGYTF.

The rearrangement links TRBV10-1 to TRBJ2-7; perhaps TRBD2 as D (6 bases). Per germline, CDR1 WNHNN and CDR2 SYGVQD (reference sequence). Deletions cut 6 bases from V and 7 bases from J, with 13 bases between. This CDR3 has 12 residues. The CDR3 loop reads CASSSPAGEQYF. In nucleotides, the CDR3 is TGCGCCAGCAGCTCCCCCGCGGGGGAGCAGTACTTC.

Here the CDR3 reads CASSPALKRGEQYF. CDR3 sequence (DNA): TGCGCCAGCAGCCCTGCCCTGAAACGAGGCGAGCAGTACTTC. V usage is TRBV4-1 and J usage is TRBJ2-7; unclear D gene. The CDR3 runs to 14 residues. Between the trimmed V and J ends, which lost 4 bases and 6 bases, there was a span of 16 bases. Germline lookup yields CDR1 MGHRA and CDR2 YSYEKL.

This clone is a singleton in its sample. The chain couples TRBV7-3 to TRBJ2-1; D is undetermined. The CDR3 extends over 12 amino acids. Germline-derived CDR1 and CDR2 are SGHTA and FQGTGA. V lost 4 bases to trimming and J lost 5 bases, with 6 bases between them. This chain's CDR3 is CASSSSHNEQFF. The CDR3 DNA sequence: TGTGCCAGCAGCTCAAGCCACAATGAGCAGTTCTTC.

This chain joins TRBV7-9 and TRBJ2-5; maybe TRBD2 (6 bases). Germline values: CDR1 SEHNR, CDR2 FQNEAQ (reference sequence). This CDR3 region has 15 residues. The ends were cut back, 1 base at V and 4 bases at J, with 13 bases in the middle. The CDR3 loop is CASSLVGGIGETQYF. The CDR3 nucleotides are TGTGCCAGCAGCTTAGTAGGAGGGATTGGAGAGACCCAGTACTTC.

This sequence joins TRBV5-1 and TRBJ2-7; perhaps TRBD1 as D (7 bases). V was cut by 4 bases and J by 1 base, with 9 bases left in between. Germline CDR1 reads SGHRS; CDR2 reads YFSETQ. This CDR3 has 13 residues. This CDR3 reads CASSAGQSYEQYF. In nucleotides, the CDR3 is TGCGCCAGCAGCGCGGGACAGTCCTACGAGCAGTACTTC.

The J gene is TRBJ1-5, the V gene TRBV7-2; D is unclear. The V gene's germline CDR1 is SGHTA and CDR2 FQGNSA. Trimming shortened V by 5 bases and J by 7 bases, and 15 bases separated the two germline ends. This CDR3 has 14 residues. The CDR3 reads CASSPLGGIQPQHF. The CDR3 bases are TGTGCCAGCAGCCCACTTGGAGGGATCCAGCCCCAGCATTTT.

V and J are TRBV6-1 and TRBJ1-2, with no clear D. The germline V and J ends were trimmed by 2 bases and 10 bases, with 20 bases remaining between them. The length of the CDR3 is 15 residues. The V gene's germline CDR1 is MNHNS and CDR2 SASEGT. This CDR3 is CASSETRVPLSVYTF. Written as DNA, the CDR3 is TGTGCCAGCAGTGAAACACGGGTACCCCTTAGCGTCTACACCTTC.

The V call is TRBV13, the J call TRBJ2-1; 8 bases agree with TRBD1. After removal of 4 bases from V and 4 bases from J, the junction contained 12 bases not matched to a gene. The CDR3 is 17 residues long. In germline, CDR1 is PRHDT, CDR2 FYEKMQ (reference sequence). This CDR3 reads CASSSEITGTGYNEQFF. The CDR3 nucleotides read TGTGCCAGCAGCTCAGAAATAACCGGGACAGGATACAATGAGCAGTTCTTC.

The rearrangement links TRBV6-5 to TRBJ2-7; TRBD2 matches 12 bases. Germline values: CDR1 MNHEY, CDR2 SVGAGI. Trimming removed 7 bases from V and 5 bases from J; junction bases left unmatched: 9. This CDR3 is built from 15 residues. The CDR3 spells CASTGLAGTLNEQYF. CDR3 DNA: TGTGCCAGCACCGGACTAGCGGGAACCCTTAACGAGCAGTACTTC.